This entry lists 16 T cell receptor beta chains sequenced from one sample in a study of cytomegalovirus exposure and HLA in healthy donors. Primers: 60 Vbeta forward and 13 Jbeta reverse. The data were produced by immunoSEQ multiplex PCR, yet TCRdb's version contains in-frame clones alone and is incomplete. The sample lists about 150,000 clones, about 82% occurring once. Specimen: PBMCs. These receptors came from a male donor in good health and CMV-seronegative.

The chain links TRBV28 to TRBJ2-7, with D hard to call. V gave up 3 bases and J gave up 5 bases, with 14 bases separating them. In germline, CDR1 is MDHEN, CDR2 SYDVKM. The CDR3 runs 14 residues. The CDR3 DNA is TGTGCCAGCAGTTTTGATAGAAATATGGACGAGCAGTACTTC. Translated, it gives CASSFDRNMDEQYF.

The chain combines TRBV7-9 with TRBJ2-7, with D possibly TRBD2 on 5 matching bases. The germline V gene encodes CDR1 SEHNR and CDR2 FQNEAQ (reference sequence). This CDR3 has 15 residues. The V end lost 2 bases, the J end lost 4 bases, and 15 bases lay between the germline ends. Written as DNA, the CDR3 is TGTGCCAGCAGCTTAAGTGGAGGAAGGCCATACGAGCAGTACTTC. It translates to CASSLSGGRPYEQYF. Looking up the rest from reference TRBV7-9 and TRBJ2-7 gives the full variable domain: DTGVSQNPRHKITKRGQNVTFRCDPISEHNRLYWYRQTLGQGPEFLTYFQNEAQLEKSRLLSDRFSAERPKGSFSTLEIQRTEQGDSAMYLCASSLSGGRPYEQYFGPGTRLTVT.

J is TRBJ2-3 and V is TRBV9, with a tentative D call TRBD1 (8 bases). Germline V lookup: CDR1 SGDLS, CDR2 YYNGEE. The CDR3 totals 19 residues. Trimming took 0 bases from V and 0 from J, leaving 20 bases between them. In nucleotides, the CDR3 is TGTGCCAGCAGCGTAGGCTTCAGGGGGCGGGAGAGGAGCACAGATACGCAGTATTTT. This sequence encodes CASSVGFRGRERSTDTQYF.

Concerning this clone: Different DNA sequences within this sample yield the same CDR3. The chain uses TRBV7-3 and TRBJ2-1, with 7 bases lining up with TRBD1. Germline values: CDR1 SGHTA, CDR2 FQGTGA. With 5 bases clipped from V and 5 bases from J, the junction kept 9 bases outside the gene matches. The CDR3 covers 15 residues. As DNA, the CDR3 is TGTGCCAGCAGCCCGCGACAGGGTCTAAACAATGAGCAGTTCTTC. The encoded protein is CASSPRQGLNNEQFF.

The chain carries TRBV11-2 and TRBJ1-1; D uncertain. This CDR3 has 15 amino acids. V gave up 8 bases and J gave up 5 bases, with 21 bases separating them. Germline lookup yields CDR1 SGHAT and CDR2 FQNNGV. The CDR3 DNA sequence: TGTGCCAGCGCTCCTCTAACGGGCGGGTCAACTGAAGCTTTCTTT. This gives the protein CASAPLTGGSTEAFF.

The J gene is TRBJ2-2, the V gene TRBV5-1; D possibly corresponds to TRBD2 (5 bases). The length of the CDR3 is 15 residues. Germline loops: CDR1 SGHRS, CDR2 YFSETQ. Trimming removed 2 bases at V and 3 bases at J, with 11 bases between. Here the CDR3 DNA reads TGCGCCAGCAGCTTTACGGGGTCAGACACCGGGGAGCTGTTTTTT. Its translation is CASSFTGSDTGELFF.

V usage is TRBV9 and J usage is TRBJ1-2, with 8 nucleotides matching TRBD1. The V gene end was trimmed by 4 bases and the J gene end by 3 bases; junction bases not matched to a gene: 8. This CDR3 has 15 residues. In germline, CDR1 is SGDLS, CDR2 YYNGEE. CDR3 nucleotides: TGTGCCAGCAGCCCCGCCGGGGGACAGGACTATGGCTACACCTTC. This translates into CASSPAGGQDYGYTF.

This clone was observed a single time. The chain is built from TRBV5-1 and TRBJ2-7, with 9 bases aligning to TRBD1. CDR1 is SGHRS, CDR2 YFSETQ, per germline. CDR3 length equals 15 residues. V was clipped by 4 bases and J by 2 bases; unmatched bases: 7. For the CDR3, the DNA is TGCGCCAGCAGCCGCTCCGGGACAGGGACCTACGAGCAGTACTTC. Residues: CASSRSGTGTYEQYF.

J is TRBJ1-2 and V is TRBV6-5; 7 bases match TRBD1. V lost 5 bases, J lost 8 bases, and 11 bases stayed unmatched. The V gene's germline CDR1 is MNHEY and CDR2 SVGAGI. The length of the CDR3 is 14 residues. CDR3 loop: CASSIDRVAGGYTF. In nucleotides, the CDR3 is TGTGCCAGCAGTATCGACAGGGTTGCTGGCGGCTACACCTTC.

This clone was observed a few times. V and J are TRBV4-2 and TRBJ1-2; the match to TRBD1 covers 9 bases. The V segment lost 1 base and the J segment 8 bases; nucleotides outside the gene matches: 8. The CDR3 consists of 15 residues. Germline CDR1 and CDR2: LGHNA and YNFKEQ. The CDR3 reads CASSQVRGTGFGYTF. DNA of the CDR3: TGTGCCAGCAGCCAAGTACGGGGGACAGGGTTCGGCTACACCTTC.

This clone has only a few counts. The chain recombines TRBV10-3 with TRBJ2-7, with TRBD1 matching 9 bases. V was pared by 1 base and J by 5 bases, with 12 bases of the junction left unmatched. The CDR3 is 17 residues long. From germline, CDR1 is ENHRY and CDR2 SYGVKD. The CDR3 DNA sequence: TGTGCCATCAGTGAGTTCTTAGGGACAGGGAATTCCCACGAGCAGTACTTC. It encodes CAISEFLGTGNSHEQYF.

This chain links TRBV4-1 with TRBJ2-7, with 7 bases lining up with TRBD2. The J segment lost 3 bases and the V segment lost 4 bases, leaving 6 bases of the junction unmatched. Germline lookup yields CDR1 MGHRA and CDR2 YSYEKL. The CDR3 sequence is 14 residues long. Here the CDR3 reads CASSPGGSGYEQYF. CDR3 DNA: TGCGCCAGCAGCCCGGGGGGAAGCGGCTACGAGCAGTACTTC.

With regard to this clone: Other DNA sequences in this specimen translate into the identical CDR3. The chain employs TRBV7-6 and TRBJ2-2, with a possible D match to TRBD2 (6 bases). Germline-derived CDR1 and CDR2 are SGHVS and FNYEAQ. Trimming pared 4 bases from V and 5 bases from J, leaving 11 bases between. The CDR3 sequence is 14 residues long. Here the CDR3 reads CASSSQEGTGELFF. The CDR3 nucleotides are TGTGCCAGCAGCTCTCAGGAGGGGACCGGGGAGCTGTTTTTT.

This clone has just one count. The rearrangement uses TRBV29-1 and TRBJ1-2; perhaps TRBD1 as D (6 bases). Trimming stripped 4 bases from V and 5 bases from J, with 20 bases between. The CDR3 has 15 residues. Germline assignment: CDR1 SQVTM and CDR2 ANQGSEA. CDR3 coding DNA: TGCAGCGTTGTAGGGACACACACTCCTCCTTATGGCTACACCTTC. Residues: CSVVGTHTPPYGYTF. Full variable domain (missing parts from reference TRBV29-1 and TRBJ1-2): SAVISQKPSRDICQRGTSLTIQCQVDSQVTMMFWYRQQPGQSLTLIATANQGSEATYESGFVIDKFPISRPNLTFSTLTVSNMSPEDSSIYLCSVVGTHTPPYGYTFGSGTRLTVV.

CDR3 sequence reads: CASSLRNRGGSNQPQHF. DNA of the CDR3: TGTGCCAGCAGCTTAAGAAACAGGGGTGGAAGCAATCAGCCCCAGCATTTT. The chain links TRBV7-8 to TRBJ1-5; 7 bases agree with TRBD1. Germline trimming cut 2 bases from V and 1 base from J; bases unmatched to any gene: 8. The CDR3 has 17 amino acids. Germline lookup yields CDR1 SGHVS and CDR2 FQNEAQ.

In this sample, this clone turned up a few times. The chain joins TRBV7-3 to TRBJ2-5; the match to TRBD2 covers 8 bases. With 5 bases clipped from V and 5 bases from J, the junction kept 19 bases outside the gene matches. CDR3 size: 18 residues. In germline, CDR1 is SGHTA, CDR2 FQGTGA. CDR3 protein: CASSPRGLAGTSPETQYF. The CDR3 DNA is TGTGCCAGCAGCCCCAGGGGCCTAGCGGGTACCTCACCGGAGACCCAGTACTTC.